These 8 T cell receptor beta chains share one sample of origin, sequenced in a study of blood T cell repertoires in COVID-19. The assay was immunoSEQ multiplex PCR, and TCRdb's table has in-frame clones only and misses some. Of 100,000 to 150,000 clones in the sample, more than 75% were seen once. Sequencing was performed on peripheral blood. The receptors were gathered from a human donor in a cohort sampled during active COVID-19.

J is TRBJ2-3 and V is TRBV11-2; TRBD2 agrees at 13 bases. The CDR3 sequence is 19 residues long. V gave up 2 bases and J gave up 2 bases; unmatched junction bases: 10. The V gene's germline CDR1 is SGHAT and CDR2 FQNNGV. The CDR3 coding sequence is TGTGCCAGCAGCTTACTCAGGACTAGCGGGAGTGGTGACACAGATACGCAGTATTTT. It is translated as CASSLLRTSGSGDTDTQYF.

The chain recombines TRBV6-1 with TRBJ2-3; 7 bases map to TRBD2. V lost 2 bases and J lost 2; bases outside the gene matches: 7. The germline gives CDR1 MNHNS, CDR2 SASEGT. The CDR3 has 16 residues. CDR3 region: CASSEFPSGVTDTQYF. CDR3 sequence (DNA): TGTGCCAGCAGTGAATTCCCTAGCGGAGTCACAGATACGCAGTATTTT.

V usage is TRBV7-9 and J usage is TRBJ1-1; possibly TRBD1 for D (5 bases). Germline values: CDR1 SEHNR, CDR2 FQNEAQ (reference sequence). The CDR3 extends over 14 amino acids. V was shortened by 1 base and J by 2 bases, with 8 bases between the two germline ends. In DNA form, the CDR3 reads TGTGCCAGCAGCTTAGTCGGGGGAAACACTGAAGCTTTCTTT. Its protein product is CASSLVGGNTEAFF.

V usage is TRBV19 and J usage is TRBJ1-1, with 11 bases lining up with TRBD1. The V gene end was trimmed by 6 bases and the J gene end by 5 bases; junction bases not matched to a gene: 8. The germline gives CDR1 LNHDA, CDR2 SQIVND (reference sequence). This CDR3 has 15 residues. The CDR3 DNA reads TGTGCCAGTAGATTCTTGGACAGGGGGCTAACTGAAGCTTTCTTT. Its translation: CASRFLDRGLTEAFF.

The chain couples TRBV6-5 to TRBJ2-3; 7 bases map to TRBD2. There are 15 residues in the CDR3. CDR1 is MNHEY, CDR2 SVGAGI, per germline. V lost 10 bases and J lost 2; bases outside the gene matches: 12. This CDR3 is CATSNSLAFTDTQYF. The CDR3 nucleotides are TGTGCCACCTCGAATTCACTAGCGTTCACAGATACGCAGTATTTT.

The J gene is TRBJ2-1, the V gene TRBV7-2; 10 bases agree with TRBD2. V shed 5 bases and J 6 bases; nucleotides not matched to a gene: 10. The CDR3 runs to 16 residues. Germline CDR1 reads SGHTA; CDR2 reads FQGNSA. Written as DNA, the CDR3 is TGTGCCAGCAGCCCCGACACTAGCGGGATGGTCAATGAGCAGTTCTTC. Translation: CASSPDTSGMVNEQFF.

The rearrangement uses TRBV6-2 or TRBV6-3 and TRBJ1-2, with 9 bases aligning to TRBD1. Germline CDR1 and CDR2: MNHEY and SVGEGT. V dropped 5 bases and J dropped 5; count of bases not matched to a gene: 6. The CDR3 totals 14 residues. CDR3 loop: CASSGQGSSYGYTF. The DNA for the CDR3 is TGTGCCAGCAGTGGACAGGGGTCTTCTTATGGCTACACCTTC.

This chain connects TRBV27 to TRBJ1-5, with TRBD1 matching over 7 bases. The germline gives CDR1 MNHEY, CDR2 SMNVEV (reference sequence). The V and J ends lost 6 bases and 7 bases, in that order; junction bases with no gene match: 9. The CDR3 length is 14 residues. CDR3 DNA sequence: TGTGCCAGCAGCCGCGGACAGGAACGACAGCCCCAGCATTTT. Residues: CASSRGQERQPQHF.